A selection of T cell receptor beta chains follows, all from one sample in a study of response to subunit inactivated influenza vaccine. TCRdb reprocessed the RT-PCR reads with MiXCR, giving one entry per CDR3 protein. The profile shows around 200,000 distinct CDR3 sequences, around 8.8% of them singletons. Sequenced material: non-naive T cells sorted from PBMCs, taken on the day of vaccination. These receptors were obtained from a man between 45 and 60 years old who received an inactivated influenza vaccine. Each CDR3 is given with its conserved first and last residue. The D gene is left open where the match is weak. The size field is filled for only some rows; it gives once, few, many or a size class.

D gene	clone size	V gene	J gene	CDR3 DNA	CDR3 protein
-	-	TRBV29-1	TRBJ1-3	TGCAGCGCAAGGACCGGCTCCTCTGGAAACACCATATATTTT	CSARTGSSGNTIYF
TRBD1	-	TRBV5-6	TRBJ2-7	TGTGCCAGCAGCTTGGGGACAGGCGTGGGTTGGCACTTC	CASSLGTGVGWHF
TRBD1	-	TRBV4-1	TRBJ1-2	TGCGCCAGCAGCCAGGGCCGAGGGGGCTCCCATGGCTACACCTTC	CASSQGRGGSHGYTF
TRBD1	few	TRBV7-2	TRBJ1-6	TGTGCCAGCAGCTTAGCGATAGACAGGGGTATGTCACCCCTCCACTTT	CASSLAIDRGMSPLHF
TRBD2	-	TRBV4-3	TRBJ2-1	TGCGCCAGCAGCCAAATCTGGCTAGCGGGGACCTCCTACAATGAGCAGTTCTTC	CASSQIWLAGTSYNEQFF
TRBD1	many	TRBV5-1	TRBJ1-2	TGCGCCAGCAGTGCAGGGGGCGACTATGGCTACACCTTC	CASSAGGDYGYTF
-	few	TRBV20-1	TRBJ2-6	TGCAGTGCTAGTGGGGTCTCTGGGGCCAACGTCCTGACTTTC	CSASGVSGANVLTF
TRBD1	many	TRBV18	TRBJ2-7	TGTGCCAGCTCACGTGGCGACAGGGGATACGAGCAGTACTTC	CASSRGDRGYEQYF
TRBD2	many	TRBV7-2	TRBJ2-3	TGTGCCAGCAGCTTAGTGGCGGGAGGGGATACGCAGTATTTT	CASSLVAGGDTQYF
-	-	TRBV7-2	TRBJ2-5	TGTGCCAGCAGCTCATACCCGGACCCCCGGTACTTC	CASSSYPDPRYF
TRBD2	few	TRBV6-2/TRBV6-3	TRBJ2-3	TGTGCCAGCAGTCCCTTCGGACTAGCGGGAGTGACAGATACGCAGTATTTT	CASSPFGLAGVTDTQYF
-	-	TRBV7-2	TRBJ2-5	TGTGCCAGCAGCCCGGGGGCGGCTAAGTATGAGACCCAGTACTTC	CASSPGAAKYETQYF
TRBD2	-	TRBV11-3	TRBJ2-1	TGTGCCAGCAGCTTAGATTCGGCGGGGGGTTACAATGAGCAGTTCTTC	CASSLDSAGGYNEQFF
TRBD1	many	TRBV5-1	TRBJ2-1	TGCGCCAGCAGCTTGGTACAGGGGGCGGGAAATGAGCAGTTCTTC	CASSLVQGAGNEQFF
-	many	TRBV4-1	TRBJ2-5	TGCGCCAGCAGCCAAGATTATATTGGTATCCAAGAGACCCAGTACTTC	CASSQDYIGIQETQYF
-	many	TRBV5-1	TRBJ2-6	TGCGCCAGCAGCTTCCAAGCGGGCGCGACGACTGGGGCCAACGTCCTGACTTTC	CASSFQAGATTGANVLTF
-	-	TRBV4-3	TRBJ2-5	TGCGCCAGCAGCCAACAGGGGACGCCTTTCCAAGAGACCCAGTACTTC	CASSQQGTPFQETQYF
TRBD2	few	TRBV3-1	TRBJ2-5	TGTGCCAGCAGCCAAGGGGCTAGCGGGGCGTTTAGCCGAAGGGAGACCCAGTACTTC	CASSQGASGAFSRRETQYF
-	many	TRBV20-1	TRBJ1-2	TGCAGTTCTCCAACAGCGAAAAACTATGGCTACACCTTC	CSSPTAKNYGYTF
-	-	TRBV4-2	TRBJ2-3	TGTGCCAGCAGCCAAGTCAGCGCGGGGTATACAGATACGCAGTATTTT	CASSQVSAGYTDTQYF
-	-	TRBV2	TRBJ2-7	TGTGCCAGCAGGACTTATGGCGAGCAGTACTTC	CASRTYGEQYF
-	-	TRBV12-3/TRBV12-4	TRBJ1-1	TGTGCCAGTAATCGAGATCTGAGGGGAACTGAAGCTCTCTTT	CASNRDLRGTEALF
-	-	TRBV7-6	TRBJ1-1	TGTGCCAGCAGCTTAGAGGTTGGGGACACTGAAGCTTTCTTT	CASSLEVGDTEAFF
TRBD2	many	TRBV29-1	TRBJ2-7	TGCAGCGTTGTCATTAGCGGGAGCTACGAGCAGTACTTC	CSVVISGSYEQYF
TRBD1	-	TRBV7-3	TRBJ1-2	TGTGCCAGCAGCTCGGCAGGGGGCGGGGGCTACACCTTC	CASSSAGGGGYTF
-	few	TRBV10-3	TRBJ2-3	TGTGCCATCAGTGAGCCAGGACGCACAGATACGCAGTATTTT	CAISEPGRTDTQYF
-	few	TRBV28	TRBJ2-7	TGTGCCAGCAGTCCCGAGAAGTGGCCCCTTTCCTACGAGCAGTACTTC	CASSPEKWPLSYEQYF
TRBD1	few	TRBV7-9	TRBJ2-3	TGTGCCAGCAGCTTCAGGGGGCGCGCAGATACGCAGTATTTT	CASSFRGRADTQYF
TRBD1	-	TRBV28	TRBJ2-5	TGTGCCAGCAGTACATCGCAAGGGGGCTGGGGAGAGACCCAGTACTTC	CASSTSQGGWGETQYF
-	-	TRBV12-3/TRBV12-4	TRBJ2-6	TGTGCCAGCAGTTTATCGCTCAACCGGGCCAACGTCCTGACTTTC	CASSLSLNRANVLTF
TRBD1	few	TRBV27	TRBJ1-1	TGTGCCACCCACTTACAGGGGGCCACTGAAGCTTTCTTT	CATHLQGATEAFF
TRBD2	once	TRBV7-7	TRBJ2-3	TGTGCCAGCAGCTCCCGTTCCGGGACTAGCGGGAGGTATTACACAGATACGCAGTATTTT	CASSSRSGTSGRYYTDTQYF